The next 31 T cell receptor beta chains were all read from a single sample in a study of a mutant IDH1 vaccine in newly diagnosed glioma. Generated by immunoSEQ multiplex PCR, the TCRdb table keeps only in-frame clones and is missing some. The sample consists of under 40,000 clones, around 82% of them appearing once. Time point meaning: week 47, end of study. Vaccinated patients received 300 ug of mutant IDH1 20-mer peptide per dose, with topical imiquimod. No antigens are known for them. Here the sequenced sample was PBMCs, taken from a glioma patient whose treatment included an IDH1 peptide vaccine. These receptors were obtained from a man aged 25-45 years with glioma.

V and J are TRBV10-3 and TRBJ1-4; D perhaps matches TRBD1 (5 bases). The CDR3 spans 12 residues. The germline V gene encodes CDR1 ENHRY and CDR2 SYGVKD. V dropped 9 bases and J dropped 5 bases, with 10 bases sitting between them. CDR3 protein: CAIGGGNEKLFF. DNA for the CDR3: TGTGCCATTGGGGGGGGAAATGAAAAACTGTTTTTT.

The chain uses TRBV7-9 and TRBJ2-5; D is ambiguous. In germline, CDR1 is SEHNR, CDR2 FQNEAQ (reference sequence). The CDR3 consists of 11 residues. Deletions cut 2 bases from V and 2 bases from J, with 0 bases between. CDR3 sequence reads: CASSLQETQYF. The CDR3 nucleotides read TGTGCCAGCAGCTTACAAGAGACCCAGTACTTC.

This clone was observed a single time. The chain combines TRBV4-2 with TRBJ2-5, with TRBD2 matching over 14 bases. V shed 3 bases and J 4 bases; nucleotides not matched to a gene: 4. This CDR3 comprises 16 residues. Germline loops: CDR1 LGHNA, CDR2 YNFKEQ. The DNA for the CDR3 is TGTGCCAGCAGCCACAGACTAGCGGGAGGGCCAGAGACCCAGTACTTC. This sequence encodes CASSHRLAGGPETQYF.

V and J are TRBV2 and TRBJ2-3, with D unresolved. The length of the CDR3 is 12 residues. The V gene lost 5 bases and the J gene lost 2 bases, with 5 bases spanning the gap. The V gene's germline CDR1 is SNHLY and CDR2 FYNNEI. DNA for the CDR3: TGTGCCAGCAGTTATTCCACAGATACGCAGTATTTT. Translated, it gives CASSYSTDTQYF.

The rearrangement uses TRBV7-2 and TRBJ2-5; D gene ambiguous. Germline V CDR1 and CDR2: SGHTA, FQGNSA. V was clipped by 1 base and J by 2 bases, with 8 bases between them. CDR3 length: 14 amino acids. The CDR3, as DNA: TGTGCCAGCAGCTTAGTGTCTGCTCAAGAGACCCAGTACTTC. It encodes CASSLVSAQETQYF.

CDR3 bases: TGTGCCAGCAGCTTAGATGCGGGGCGTTCCTACGAGCAGTACTTC. This codes for CASSLDAGRSYEQYF. V and J are TRBV7-2 and TRBJ2-7; D is perhaps TRBD2 (6 bases). Germline V CDR1 and CDR2: SGHTA, FQGNSA. V was trimmed by 1 base and J by 1 base, leaving 11 bases between them. The CDR3 is made up of 15 amino acids. Full variable domain (missing parts from reference TRBV7-2 and TRBJ2-7): GAGVSQSPSNKVTEKGKDVELRCDPISGHTALYWYRQSLGQGLEFLIYFQGNSAPDKSGLPSDRFSAERTGGSVSTLTIQRTQQEDSAVYLCASSLDAGRSYEQYFGPGTRLTVT.

Written as DNA, the CDR3 is TGTGCCAGCAGTTTAGGACCAGGGGGTGCCTTGGAGACCCAGTACTTC. Protein: CASSLGPGGALETQYF. The chain links TRBV27 to TRBJ2-5; 7 bases are shared with TRBD1. Germline V CDR1 and CDR2: MNHEY, SMNVEV (reference sequence). The CDR3 sequence is 16 residues long. Trimming took 2 bases from V and 5 from J; bases not matched to a gene: 11.

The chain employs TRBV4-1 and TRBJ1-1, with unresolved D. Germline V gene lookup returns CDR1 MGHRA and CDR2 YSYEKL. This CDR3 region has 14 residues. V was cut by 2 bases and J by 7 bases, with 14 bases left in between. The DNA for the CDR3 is TGCGCCAGCAGCCAACCCAGACTCAAGAATGAAGCTTTCTTT. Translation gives CASSQPRLKNEAFF.

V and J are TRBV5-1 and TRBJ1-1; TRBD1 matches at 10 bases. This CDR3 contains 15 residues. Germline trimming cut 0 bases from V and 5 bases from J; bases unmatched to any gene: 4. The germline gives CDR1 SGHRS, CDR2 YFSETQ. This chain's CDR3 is CASSLGDRGGTEAFF. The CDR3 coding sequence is TGCGCCAGCAGCTTGGGGGACAGGGGAGGGACTGAAGCTTTCTTT.

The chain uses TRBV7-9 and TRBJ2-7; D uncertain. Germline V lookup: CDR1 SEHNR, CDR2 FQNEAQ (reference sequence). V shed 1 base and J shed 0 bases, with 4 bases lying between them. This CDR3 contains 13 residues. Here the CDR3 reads CASSLVSSYEQYF. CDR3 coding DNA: TGTGCCAGCAGCTTAGTTTCCTCCTACGAGCAGTACTTC. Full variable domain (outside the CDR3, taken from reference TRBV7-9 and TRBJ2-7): DTGVSQNPRHKITKRGQNVTFRCDPISEHNRLYWYRQTLGQGPEFLTYFQNEAQLEKSRLLSDRFSAERPKGSFSTLEIQRTEQGDSAMYLCASSLVSSYEQYFGPGTRLTVT.

In DNA, the CDR3 is TGTGCCAGCAGTTACGGGACAGGGGTCGGGGGTAACGAGCAGTACTTC. It translates to CASSYGTGVGGNEQYF. The rearrangement uses TRBV6-6 and TRBJ2-7; 10 nucleotides agree with TRBD1. Germline V gene data show CDR1 as MNHNY and CDR2 as SVGAGI (reference sequence). This CDR3 is built from 16 residues. The trim removed 2 bases at V and 5 bases at J, leaving 9 bases unmatched.

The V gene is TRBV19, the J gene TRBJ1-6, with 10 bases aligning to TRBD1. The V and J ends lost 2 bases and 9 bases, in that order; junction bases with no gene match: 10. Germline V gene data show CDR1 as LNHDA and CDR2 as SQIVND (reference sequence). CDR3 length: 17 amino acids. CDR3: CASSITPRGTGVSPLHF. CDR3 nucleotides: TGTGCCAGTAGTATAACGCCCCGCGGGACAGGGGTTTCACCCCTCCACTTT.

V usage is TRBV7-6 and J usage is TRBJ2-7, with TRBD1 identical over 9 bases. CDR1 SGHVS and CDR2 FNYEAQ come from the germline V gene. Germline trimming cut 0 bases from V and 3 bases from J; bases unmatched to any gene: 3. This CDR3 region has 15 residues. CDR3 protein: CASSLAGTGSYEQYF. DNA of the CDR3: TGTGCCAGCAGCTTAGCCGGGACAGGGAGCTACGAGCAGTACTTC.

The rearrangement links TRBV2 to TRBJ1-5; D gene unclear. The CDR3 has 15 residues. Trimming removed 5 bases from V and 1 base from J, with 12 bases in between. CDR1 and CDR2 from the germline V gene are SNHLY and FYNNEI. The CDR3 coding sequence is TGTGCCAGCAGTAAGTCGACAAGAAGCAATCAGCCCCAGCATTTT. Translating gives CASSKSTRSNQPQHF.

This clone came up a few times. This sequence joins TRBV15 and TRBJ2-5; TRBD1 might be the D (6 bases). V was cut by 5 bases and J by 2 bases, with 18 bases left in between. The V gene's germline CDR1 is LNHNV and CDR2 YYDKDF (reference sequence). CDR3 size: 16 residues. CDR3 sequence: CATSPSLEGHQETQYF. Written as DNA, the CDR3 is TGTGCCACCAGCCCGTCCCTTGAGGGACATCAAGAGACCCAGTACTTC.

The CDR3 spells CASTQGRLGGPLSYEQYF. CDR3 nucleotide sequence: TGTGCCAGCACCCAAGGGAGGTTGGGGGGCCCTCTCTCCTACGAGCAGTACTTC. The chain links TRBV7-2 to TRBJ2-7; the D call may be TRBD1 or TRBD2 (6 bases each). V lost 7 bases to trimming and J lost 0 bases, with 25 bases between them. CDR1 is SGHTA and CDR2 is FQGNSA in the germline V gene. This CDR3 comprises 18 residues.

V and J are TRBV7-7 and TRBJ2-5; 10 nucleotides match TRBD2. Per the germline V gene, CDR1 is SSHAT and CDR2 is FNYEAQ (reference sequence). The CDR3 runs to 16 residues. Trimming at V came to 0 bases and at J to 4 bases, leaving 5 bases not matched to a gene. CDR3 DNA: TGTGCCAGCAGCTTAGCAGCGGGGGGGCAGGGAGAGACCCAGTACTTC. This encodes CASSLAAGGQGETQYF.

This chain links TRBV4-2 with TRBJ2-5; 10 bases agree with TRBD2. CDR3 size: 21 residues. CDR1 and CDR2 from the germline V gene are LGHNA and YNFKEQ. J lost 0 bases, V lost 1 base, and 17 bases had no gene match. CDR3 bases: TGTGCCAGCAGCCAAGTTTTCCCGCTAGCGGGAGAAGGAGGGCACCAAGAGACCCAGTACTTC. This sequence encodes CASSQVFPLAGEGGHQETQYF.

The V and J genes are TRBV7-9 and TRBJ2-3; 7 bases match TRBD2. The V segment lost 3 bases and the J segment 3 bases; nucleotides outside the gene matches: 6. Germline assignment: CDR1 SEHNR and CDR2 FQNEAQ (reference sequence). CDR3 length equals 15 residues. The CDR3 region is CASSFGGSRTDTQYF. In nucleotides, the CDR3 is TGTGCCAGCAGCTTCGGCGGGAGCAGGACAGATACGCAGTATTTT.

The CDR3: CASSQDSLETQYF. The CDR3 nucleotides are TGTGCCAGCAGCCAAGATAGTTTGGAGACCCAGTACTTC. The rearrangement links TRBV4-2 to TRBJ2-5, with D uncertain. With 0 bases removed from V and 5 bases from J, the gap between germline ends came to 7 bases. Germline-derived CDR1 and CDR2 are LGHNA and YNFKEQ. CDR3 length: 13 amino acids.

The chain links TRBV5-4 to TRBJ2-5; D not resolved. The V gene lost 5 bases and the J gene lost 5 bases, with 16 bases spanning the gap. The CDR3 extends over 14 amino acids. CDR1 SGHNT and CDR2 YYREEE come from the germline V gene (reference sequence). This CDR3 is CASSPSVQEETQYF. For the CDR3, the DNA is TGTGCCAGCAGTCCCTCTGTCCAGGAGGAGACCCAGTACTTC.

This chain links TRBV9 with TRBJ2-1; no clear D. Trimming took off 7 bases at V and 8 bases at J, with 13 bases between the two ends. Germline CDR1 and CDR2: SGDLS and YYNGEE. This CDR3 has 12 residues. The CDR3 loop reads CASGPPSDEQFF. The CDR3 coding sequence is TGTGCCAGCGGACCCCCCTCCGATGAGCAGTTCTTC.

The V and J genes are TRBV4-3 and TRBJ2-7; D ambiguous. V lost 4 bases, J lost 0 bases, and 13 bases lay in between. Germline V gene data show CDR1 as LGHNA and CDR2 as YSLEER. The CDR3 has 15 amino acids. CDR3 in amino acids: CASSRRAFISYEQYF. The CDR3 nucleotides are TGCGCCAGCAGCCGAAGGGCCTTCATCTCCTACGAGCAGTACTTC.

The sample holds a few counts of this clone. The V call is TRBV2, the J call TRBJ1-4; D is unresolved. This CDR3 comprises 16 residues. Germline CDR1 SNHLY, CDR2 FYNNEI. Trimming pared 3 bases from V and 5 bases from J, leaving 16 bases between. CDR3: CASSDGAVLTNEKLFF. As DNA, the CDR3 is TGTGCCAGCAGTGACGGTGCAGTGTTGACGAATGAAAAACTGTTTTTT.

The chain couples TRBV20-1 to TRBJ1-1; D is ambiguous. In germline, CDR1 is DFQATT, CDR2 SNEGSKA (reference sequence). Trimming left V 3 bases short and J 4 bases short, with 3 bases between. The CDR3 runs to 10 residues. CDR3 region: CSARATEAFF. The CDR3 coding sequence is TGCAGTGCTAGGGCCACTGAAGCTTTCTTT.

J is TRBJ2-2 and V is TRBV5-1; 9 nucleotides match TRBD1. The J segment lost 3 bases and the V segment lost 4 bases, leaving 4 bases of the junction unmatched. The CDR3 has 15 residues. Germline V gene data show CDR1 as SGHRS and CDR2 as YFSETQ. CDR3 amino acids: CASSLRTGDTGELFF. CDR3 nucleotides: TGCGCCAGCAGCCTGAGGACAGGGGACACCGGGGAGCTGTTTTTT.

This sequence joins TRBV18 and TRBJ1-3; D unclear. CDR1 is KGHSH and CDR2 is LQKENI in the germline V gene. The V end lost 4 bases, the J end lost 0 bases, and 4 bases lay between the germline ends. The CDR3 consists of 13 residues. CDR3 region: CASSLGSGNTIYF. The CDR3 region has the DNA TGTGCCAGCTCACTCGGCTCTGGAAACACCATATATTTT.

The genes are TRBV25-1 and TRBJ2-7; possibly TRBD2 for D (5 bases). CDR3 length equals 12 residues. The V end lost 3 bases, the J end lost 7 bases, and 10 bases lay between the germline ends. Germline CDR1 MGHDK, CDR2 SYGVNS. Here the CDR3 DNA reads TGTGCCAGCAGTGAGCAGGCGGGTGAGCAGTACTTC. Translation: CASSEQAGEQYF.

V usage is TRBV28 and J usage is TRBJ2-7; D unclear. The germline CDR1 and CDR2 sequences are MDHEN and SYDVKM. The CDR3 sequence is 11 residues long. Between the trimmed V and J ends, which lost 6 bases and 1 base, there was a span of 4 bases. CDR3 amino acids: CASRQSYEQYF. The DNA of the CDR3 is TGTGCCAGCAGGCAGTCCTACGAGCAGTACTTC.

CDR3 DNA: TGTGCCATCAAAGCACGGACGAACACTGAAGCTTTCTTT. Encoded protein: CAIKARTNTEAFF. This chain links TRBV10-3 with TRBJ1-1; D gene unclear. Looked up from germline, CDR1 is ENHRY and CDR2 is SYGVKD. This CDR3 region has 13 residues. V shed 7 bases and J shed 1 base, with 10 bases lying between them.

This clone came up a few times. The CDR3 is CASSVVGALNTEAFF. For the CDR3, the DNA is TGTGCCAGCAGCGTAGTCGGGGCCCTGAACACTGAAGCTTTCTTT. The V gene is TRBV9, the J gene TRBJ1-1, with a weak D call TRBD1 (5 bases). This CDR3 has 15 amino acids. Trimming shortened V by 0 bases and J by 0 bases, and 9 bases separated the two germline ends. Germline V gives CDR1 SGDLS, CDR2 YYNGEE.